The 31 T cell receptor beta chains reported below all come from one sample, sequenced in a study of radiotherapy plus CTLA-4 blockade in lung cancer. The protocol was immunoSEQ multiplex PCR, while the TCRdb copy is restricted to in-frame clones and leaves out a portion. This sample carries roughly 42,000 clones, approximately 79% of them seen once, and the ten largest clones take less than 25%. The source material was peripheral blood, sampled from a patient treated with radiotherapy plus ipilimumab. These receptors were collected from a human donor with non-small cell lung cancer that progressed on radiotherapy plus ipilimumab.

The chain links TRBV4-2 to TRBJ1-2, with 10 bases lining up with TRBD1. With V trimmed by 3 bases and J by 7 bases, 5 bases remained unmatched. Germline CDR1 is LGHNA and CDR2 is YNFKEQ. The CDR3 has 14 residues. CDR3 in amino acids: CASSHGQGDGGYTF. The CDR3 DNA sequence: TGTGCCAGCAGCCATGGACAGGGGGATGGTGGCTACACCTTC.

This clone was seen a handful of times. The chain carries TRBV9 and TRBJ1-6; D gene unclear. The germline V and J ends were trimmed by 0 bases and 10 bases, with 11 bases remaining between them. Germline V gene sequence: CDR1 SGDLS, CDR2 YYNGEE. The CDR3 sequence is 14 residues long. CDR3 DNA: TGTGCCAGCAGCGTAGCCACCCTAGAATCACCCCTCCACTTT. Protein sequence: CASSVATLESPLHF.

The genes are TRBV6-6 and TRBJ1-3; 7 bases are shared with TRBD1. CDR3 length: 16 amino acids. V gave up 5 bases and J gave up 0 bases; unmatched junction bases: 7. Germline CDR1 is MNHNY and CDR2 is SVGAGI (reference sequence). CDR3 nucleotide sequence: TGTGCCAGCAGTAAGGGACAGCCCTTCTCTGGAAACACCATATATTTT. Its protein product is CASSKGQPFSGNTIYF.

This clone appeared a few times. This chain uses TRBV29-1 with TRBJ2-1; 8 bases are a match to TRBD2. CDR1 and CDR2 from the germline V gene are SQVTM and ANQGSEA. V was pared by 3 bases and J by 7 bases, with 11 bases of the junction left unmatched. The CDR3 consists of 15 residues. The CDR3 loop is CSVEWSGGAINEQFF. CDR3 nucleotide sequence: TGCAGCGTTGAGTGGTCCGGGGGGGCCATAAATGAGCAGTTCTTC.

This chain uses TRBV15 with TRBJ1-2; 9 bases line up with TRBD1. The CDR3 length is 16 residues. Germline V gene sequence: CDR1 LNHNV, CDR2 YYDKDF (reference sequence). V lost 0 bases to trimming and J lost 4 bases; unmatched junction nucleotides: 6. The CDR3 is CATSRDPGQGSYGYTF. CDR3 nucleotides: TGTGCCACCAGCAGAGACCCCGGACAGGGGAGCTATGGCTACACCTTC. Using reference TRBV15 and TRBJ1-2 for the parts outside the CDR3, the full variable domain is DAMVIQNPRYQVTQFGKPVTLSCSQTLNHNVMYWYQQKSSQAPKLLFHYYDKDFNNEADTPDNFQSRRPNTSFCFLDIRSPGLGDTAMYLCATSRDPGQGSYGYTFGSGTRLTVV.

The chain employs TRBV7-3 and TRBJ1-4; D is uncertain. The V end was cut by 2 bases, the J end by 4 bases, with 17 bases between. The CDR3 sequence is 17 residues long. Germline CDR1 SGHTA, CDR2 FQGTGA. The CDR3 spells CASSLGGGETRNEKLFF. The CDR3 nucleotides are TGTGCCAGCAGCTTAGGAGGTGGGGAGACCCGTAATGAAAAACTGTTTTTT.

The genes are TRBV4-2 and TRBJ2-3; TRBD2 aligns across 14 bases. Per the germline V gene, CDR1 is LGHNA and CDR2 is YNFKEQ. The CDR3 contains 18 residues. V trimming: 4 bases; J trimming: 6 bases; junction bases outside the gene matches: 12. CDR3 bases: TGTGCCAGCAGCCTCAGGACTAGCGGGGGGTTAGGCGTGGATACGCAGTATTTT. Its translation: CASSLRTSGGLGVDTQYF.

The CDR3: CASSISGQENSPLHF. For the CDR3, the DNA is TGTGCCAGTAGTATCTCGGGACAGGAGAATTCACCCCTCCACTTT. The chain has TRBV19 and TRBJ1-6; 8 bases match TRBD1. This CDR3 is built from 15 residues. Germline values: CDR1 LNHDA, CDR2 SQIVND (reference sequence). V gave up 3 bases and J gave up 7 bases; unmatched junction bases: 5. The whole variable domain, filled in from reference TRBV19 and TRBJ1-6, reads DGGITQSPKYLFRKEGQNVTLSCEQNLNHDAMYWYRQDPGQGLRLIYYSQIVNDFQKGDIAEGYSVSREKKESFPLTVTSAQKNPTAFYLCASSISGQENSPLHFGNGTRLTVT.

This rearrangement joins TRBV6-5 to TRBJ1-2, with 8 positions matching TRBD1. Germline assignment: CDR1 MNHEY and CDR2 SVGAGI. This CDR3 is 13 amino acids long. The V gene end was trimmed by 6 bases and the J gene end by 2 bases; junction bases not matched to a gene: 2. CDR3 nucleotide sequence: TGTGCCAGCAGAAGACAGGGGAACTATGGCTACACCTTC. It encodes CASRRQGNYGYTF.

The rearrangement links TRBV10-3 to TRBJ1-1, with TRBD1 matching over 7 bases. V was pared by 5 bases and J by 6 bases, with 6 bases of the junction left unmatched. The germline V gene has CDR1 ENHRY and CDR2 SYGVKD. The CDR3 totals 13 residues. The CDR3 DNA follows: TGTGCCATCAGTAGACAGGGAAGCGCTGAAGCTTTCTTT. This sequence encodes CAISRQGSAEAFF.

This clone has just one count. The rearrangement links TRBV7-2 to TRBJ2-3, with no clear D. The germline gives CDR1 SGHTA, CDR2 FQGNSA. Trimming pared 5 bases from V and 0 bases from J, leaving 15 bases between. This CDR3 has 16 residues. The CDR3 region has the DNA TGTGCCAGCAGCCTAGTCGGCAGGATTAGCACAGATACGCAGTATTTT. It translates to CASSLVGRISTDTQYF.

The rearrangement joins TRBV29-1 to TRBJ2-2, with TRBD1 identical over 8 bases. Germline trimming cut 7 bases from V and 0 bases from J; bases unmatched to any gene: 4. Germline assignment: CDR1 SQVTM and CDR2 ANQGSEA. The CDR3 contains 14 residues. The CDR3, as DNA: TGCAGCGCCAGGGGGCCCGCGAACACCGGGGAGCTGTTTTTT. It yields the protein CSARGPANTGELFF.

This clone came up once. The V and J genes are TRBV10-3 and TRBJ2-7; D is possibly TRBD2 (7 bases). V lost 2 bases and J lost 2, with 13 bases in between. The germline gives CDR1 ENHRY, CDR2 SYGVKD. This CDR3 is 15 amino acids long. The CDR3 protein is CAISEGRGQTYEQYF. In nucleotides, the CDR3 is TGTGCCATCAGTGAGGGGCGGGGGCAAACCTACGAGCAGTACTTC.

The chain carries TRBV5-1 and TRBJ1-2; 8 nucleotides match TRBD1. Per the germline V gene, CDR1 is SGHRS and CDR2 is YFSETQ. This CDR3 spans 15 amino acids. J was trimmed by 5 bases and V by 1 base; bases with no gene match: 7. The CDR3 coding sequence is TGCGCCAGCAGCTTGAGTCCAGGGGGCGATTATGGCTACACCTTC. Protein: CASSLSPGGDYGYTF. The variable domain in full, completed from reference TRBV5-1 and TRBJ1-2, reads KAGVTQTPRYLIKTRGQQVTLSCSPISGHRSVSWYQQTPGQGLQFLFEYFSETQRNKGNFPGRFSGRQFSNSRSEMNVSTLELGDSALYLCASSLSPGGDYGYTFGSGTRLTVV.

V gene TRBV5-1 combines with J gene TRBJ1-2; TRBD1 is a possible D gene (6 bases). V lost 4 bases to trimming and J lost 4 bases, with 11 bases between them. Germline V gene sequence: CDR1 SGHRS, CDR2 YFSETQ. The CDR3 consists of 13 residues. CDR3 sequence: CASSQTGLYGYTF. The CDR3 DNA follows: TGCGCCAGCAGCCAAACAGGGCTCTATGGCTACACCTTC.

The chain employs TRBV4-2 and TRBJ2-7, with 16 nucleotides matching TRBD2. Germline lookup yields CDR1 LGHNA and CDR2 YNFKEQ. The V segment lost 2 bases and the J segment 1 base; nucleotides outside the gene matches: 5. The CDR3 runs 18 residues. CDR3 residues: CASSQTGTSGGVSYEQYF. The CDR3, as DNA: TGTGCCAGCAGCCAAACCGGGACTAGCGGGGGGGTTTCCTACGAGCAGTACTTC.

The chain carries TRBV4-1 and TRBJ1-6; no clear D. The CDR3 spans 16 residues. CDR1 MGHRA and CDR2 YSYEKL come from the germline V gene. Trimming removed 4 bases at V and 10 bases at J, with 20 bases between. The CDR3 reads CASSRIPPPIRSPLHF. The CDR3 DNA reads as TGCGCCAGCAGCCGCATACCCCCCCCGATCAGGTCACCCCTCCACTTT.

This chain links TRBV6-1 with TRBJ1-5; D may be TRBD1 (5 bases). V was cut by 0 bases and J by 5 bases, with 8 bases left in between. CDR3 length equals 14 residues. In germline, CDR1 is MNHNS, CDR2 SASEGT. The CDR3 reads CASSEAGADQPQHF. As DNA, the CDR3 is TGTGCCAGCAGTGAAGCAGGGGCGGATCAGCCCCAGCATTTT.

V usage is TRBV7-2 and J usage is TRBJ2-3; 10 bases align to TRBD2. Per germline, CDR1 SGHTA and CDR2 FQGNSA. V trimming: 1 base; J trimming: 14 bases; junction bases outside the gene matches: 9. This CDR3 is built from 14 residues. CDR3 loop: CASSLEVQRGGRYF. CDR3 sequence (DNA): TGTGCCAGCAGCTTAGAAGTTCAGCGGGGGGGCCGGTATTTT.

The V gene is TRBV5-1, the J gene TRBJ1-2; D is perhaps TRBD1 (6 bases). V was pared by 4 bases and J by 2 bases, with 15 bases between. CDR1 and CDR2 from the germline V gene are SGHRS and YFSETQ. There are 15 residues in the CDR3. CDR3 amino acids: CASSPEAGANYGYTF. CDR3 sequence (DNA): TGCGCCAGCAGCCCGGAGGCAGGGGCCAACTATGGCTACACCTTC.

This rearrangement joins TRBV19 to TRBJ1-1; TRBD1 might be the D (5 bases). V lost 5 bases, J lost 1 base, and 11 bases lay in between. Per the germline V gene, CDR1 is LNHDA and CDR2 is SQIVND (reference sequence). The CDR3 sequence is 14 residues long. The CDR3 region has the DNA TGTGCCAGTAGTTTCAGGGTTACGAACACTGAAGCTTTCTTT. Translating it yields CASSFRVTNTEAFF.

This clone has just a few counts. The chain couples TRBV6-1 to TRBJ2-7, with D possibly matching TRBD1 (5 bases). The V end was cut by 6 bases, the J end by 0 bases, with 9 bases between. The V gene's germline CDR1 is MNHNS and CDR2 SASEGT. The CDR3 length is 13 residues. The CDR3 spells CASRLDNSYEQYF. The CDR3 DNA reads as TGTGCCAGCAGGCTGGACAACTCCTACGAGCAGTACTTC.

This clone was seen a single time. The V and J genes are TRBV5-1 and TRBJ1-6; D ambiguous. The CDR3 extends over 14 amino acids. V was trimmed by 5 bases and J by 6 bases, leaving 12 bases between them. CDR1 SGHRS and CDR2 YFSETQ come from the germline V gene. CDR3 nucleotide sequence: TGCGCCAGCAGGTCGGGAGAAGCTAATTCACCCCTCCACTTT. Protein product: CASRSGEANSPLHF.

The chain has TRBV5-4 and TRBJ2-3, with 14 bases fitting TRBD2. The CDR3 has 16 amino acids. V lost 3 bases, J lost 5 bases, and 5 bases stayed unmatched. Germline CDR1 SGHNT, CDR2 YYREEE (reference sequence). The CDR3 spells CASSSGLAGGGDTQYF. The CDR3 nucleotides read TGTGCCAGCAGCTCCGGACTAGCGGGGGGTGGAGATACGCAGTATTTT.

The V gene is TRBV19, the J gene TRBJ1-1; 8 bases match TRBD1. V shed 8 bases and J 0 bases; nucleotides not matched to a gene: 5. From germline, CDR1 is LNHDA and CDR2 SQIVND (reference sequence). This CDR3 region has 14 residues. In DNA form, the CDR3 reads TGTGCCAGTCAAACACAGGGGGTGAACACTGAAGCTTTCTTT. Translated: CASQTQGVNTEAFF.

The chain employs TRBV5-1 and TRBJ2-5, with TRBD1 matching 9 bases. The germline V gene encodes CDR1 SGHRS and CDR2 YFSETQ. This CDR3 comprises 15 residues. V dropped 2 bases and J dropped 5; count of bases not matched to a gene: 7. The CDR3 loop is CASSLTGGFVETQYF. The CDR3 nucleotides are TGCGCCAGCAGCTTAACAGGGGGCTTCGTGGAGACCCAGTACTTC.

The chain links TRBV6-5 to TRBJ1-2, with TRBD1 as a possible D gene (6 bases). The germline V and J ends were trimmed by 0 bases and 0 bases, with 11 bases remaining between them. This CDR3 comprises 16 residues. In germline, CDR1 is MNHEY, CDR2 SVGAGI. CDR3: CASSYSGRGSNYGYTF. The DNA for the CDR3 is TGTGCCAGCAGTTACTCAGGCAGGGGCTCTAACTATGGCTACACCTTC.

This chain uses TRBV6-1 with TRBJ1-2, with TRBD1 as a possible D gene (6 bases). CDR1 and CDR2 (germline): MNHNS, SASEGT. This CDR3 is 16 amino acids long. V gave up 3 bases and J gave up 0 bases, with 14 bases separating them. The CDR3 DNA sequence: TGTGCCAGCAGTGAGGTTTTACGACAGGCTAACTATGGCTACACCTTC. This translates into CASSEVLRQANYGYTF.

The rearrangement joins TRBV7-2 to TRBJ2-6; D may be TRBD1 (5 bases). V shed 6 bases and J shed 4 bases, with 13 bases lying between them. The germline V gene encodes CDR1 SGHTA and CDR2 FQGNSA. The CDR3 runs 15 residues. CDR3 sequence: CASSPKGSGANVLTF. Here the CDR3 DNA reads TGTGCCAGCAGTCCTAAGGGGTCGGGGGCCAACGTCCTGACTTTC.

The chain is built from TRBV6-5 and TRBJ2-2; D is possibly TRBD1 (6 bases). This CDR3 spans 15 amino acids. Germline V gives CDR1 MNHEY, CDR2 SVGAGI. Trimming stripped 5 bases from V and 4 bases from J, with 14 bases between. The CDR3 here is CASSIKLGGTGELFF. In DNA, the CDR3 is TGTGCCAGCAGTATCAAGCTAGGGGGCACCGGGGAGCTGTTTTTT.

The chain joins TRBV7-6 to TRBJ2-6; unclear D gene. The CDR3 sequence is 17 residues long. Germline V gene data show CDR1 as SGHVS and CDR2 as FNYEAQ. V gave up 2 bases and J gave up 0 bases, with 11 bases separating them. The CDR3 DNA reads as TGTGCCAGCAGCTTAATTTCGGGTAACTCTGGGGCCAACGTCCTGACTTTC. Protein product: CASSLISGNSGANVLTF.